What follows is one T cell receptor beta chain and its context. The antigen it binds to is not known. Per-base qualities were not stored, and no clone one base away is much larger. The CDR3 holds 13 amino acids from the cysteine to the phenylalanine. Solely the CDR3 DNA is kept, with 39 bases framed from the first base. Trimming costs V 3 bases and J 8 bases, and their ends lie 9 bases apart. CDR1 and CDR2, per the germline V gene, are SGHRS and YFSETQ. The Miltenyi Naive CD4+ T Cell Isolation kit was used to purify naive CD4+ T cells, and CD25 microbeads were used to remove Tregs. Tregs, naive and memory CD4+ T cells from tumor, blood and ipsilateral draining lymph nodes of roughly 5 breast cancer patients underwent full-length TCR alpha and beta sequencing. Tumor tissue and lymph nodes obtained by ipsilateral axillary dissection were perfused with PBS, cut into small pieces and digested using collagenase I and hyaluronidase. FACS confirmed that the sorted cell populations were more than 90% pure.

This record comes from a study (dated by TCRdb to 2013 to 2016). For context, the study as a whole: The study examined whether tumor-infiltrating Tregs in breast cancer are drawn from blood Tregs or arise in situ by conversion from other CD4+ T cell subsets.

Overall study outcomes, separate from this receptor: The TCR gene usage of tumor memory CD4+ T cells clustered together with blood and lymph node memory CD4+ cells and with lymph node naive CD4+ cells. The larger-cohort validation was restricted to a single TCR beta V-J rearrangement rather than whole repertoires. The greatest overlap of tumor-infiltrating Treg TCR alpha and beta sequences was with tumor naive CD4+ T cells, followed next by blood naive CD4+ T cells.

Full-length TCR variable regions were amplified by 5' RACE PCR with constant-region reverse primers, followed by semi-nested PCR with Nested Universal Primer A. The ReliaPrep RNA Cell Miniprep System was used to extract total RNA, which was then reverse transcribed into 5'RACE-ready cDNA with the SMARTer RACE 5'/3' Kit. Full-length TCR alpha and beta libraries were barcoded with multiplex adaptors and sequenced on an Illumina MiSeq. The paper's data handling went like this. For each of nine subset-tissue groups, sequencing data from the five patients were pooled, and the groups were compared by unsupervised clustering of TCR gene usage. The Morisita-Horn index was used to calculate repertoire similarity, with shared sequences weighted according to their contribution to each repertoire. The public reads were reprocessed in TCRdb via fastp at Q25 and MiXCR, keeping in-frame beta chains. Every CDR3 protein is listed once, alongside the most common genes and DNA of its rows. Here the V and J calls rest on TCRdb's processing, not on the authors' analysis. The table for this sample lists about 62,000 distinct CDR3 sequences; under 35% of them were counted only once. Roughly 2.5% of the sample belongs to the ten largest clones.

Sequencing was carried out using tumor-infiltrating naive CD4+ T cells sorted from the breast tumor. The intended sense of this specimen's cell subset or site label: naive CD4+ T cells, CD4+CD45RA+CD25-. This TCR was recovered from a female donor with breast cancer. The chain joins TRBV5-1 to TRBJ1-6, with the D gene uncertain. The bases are TGCGCCAGCAGCTCCCAGGAGGATTCACCCCTCCACTTT. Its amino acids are CASSSQEDSPLHF.